This entry lists 2 T cell receptor beta chains sequenced from one sample in a study of technical replicates of blood from several donors. TCRdb keeps only in-frame clones here, not all; method: immunoSEQ multiplex PCR. The sample records over 80,000 clones, 90% to 97% being singletons. The sample comprised T cells isolated from PBMCs. These receptors were obtained from a human donor in good health.

V and J are TRBV5-6 and TRBJ1-1; D not resolved. This CDR3 comprises 14 residues. The germline V and J ends were trimmed by 0 bases and 4 bases, with 10 bases remaining between them. Looked up from germline, CDR1 is SGHDT and CDR2 is YYEEEE. The CDR3 DNA is TGTGCCAGCAGCTTGGGTGGAACAGTCACTGAAGCTTTCTTT. Amino acid sequence: CASSLGGTVTEAFF.

The genes are TRBV5-6 and TRBJ2-5; no firm D call. The CDR3 covers 14 residues. V lost 6 bases and J 2 bases, leaving 14 bases between the germline ends. The V gene's germline CDR1 is SGHDT and CDR2 YYEEEE. The CDR3 loop is CASTGSFRQETQYF. DNA for the CDR3: TGTGCCAGCACCGGCTCATTCAGGCAAGAGACCCAGTACTTC.